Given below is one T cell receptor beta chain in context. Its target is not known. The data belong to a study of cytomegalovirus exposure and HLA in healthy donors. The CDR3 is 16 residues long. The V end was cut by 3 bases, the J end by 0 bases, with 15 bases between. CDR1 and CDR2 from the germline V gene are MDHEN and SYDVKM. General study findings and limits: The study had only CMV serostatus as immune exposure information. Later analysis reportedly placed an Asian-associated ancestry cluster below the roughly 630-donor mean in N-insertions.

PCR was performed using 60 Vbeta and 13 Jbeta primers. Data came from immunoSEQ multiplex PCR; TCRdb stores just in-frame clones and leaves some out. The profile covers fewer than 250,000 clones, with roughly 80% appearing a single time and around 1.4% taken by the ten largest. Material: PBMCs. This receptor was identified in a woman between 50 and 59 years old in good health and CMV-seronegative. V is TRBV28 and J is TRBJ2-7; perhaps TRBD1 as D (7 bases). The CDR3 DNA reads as TGTGCCAGCAGTTTGGGTCAGGGGGGAAGCTCCTACGAGCAGTACTTC. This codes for CASSLGQGGSSYEQYF.